This is a list of T cell receptor beta chains from one sample in a study of T cells expressing NK-cell markers. Reanalyzing the 5' RACE reads, TCRdb keeps one entry per CDR3 protein, without DNA. Its table records about half a million distinct CDR3 sequences. The sample comprised blood T cells: a sorted CD56 or NKG2C T cell subset, CD4+ or CD8+ T cells, or bulk PBMC T cells (not recorded which). The origin of the receptors is a woman in her forties or fifties in good health. CDR3s include the opening cysteine and the closing phenylalanine or tryptophan.

TRBV5-1,TRBJ2-4,14,CASTPHRSMNIQYF
TRBV11-2,TRBJ2-3,21,CASSLDSPFPSSGASTDTQYF
TRBV20-1,TRBJ1-6,15,CSASRGTGGSSPLHF
TRBV6-5,TRBJ1-1,13,CARGVGSYTEAFF
TRBV25-1,TRBJ2-6,15,CASSVQGPRANVLTF
TRBV21-1,TRBJ2-3,16,CASRIETSARGYTQYF
TRBV12-3/TRBV12-4,TRBJ2-3,14,CASSPGRSTDTQYF
TRBV19,TRBJ1-5,14,CASSTDNPTQPQHF
TRBV18,TRBJ2-7,14,CASSPRDRIYEQYF
TRBV6-6,TRBJ1-5,13,CASSYLKNQPQHF
TRBV12-3/TRBV12-4,TRBJ2-5,15,CASSLGRSTQETQYF
TRBV4-2,TRBJ1-1,16,CASSQDGDGRNTEAFF
TRBV12-3/TRBV12-4,TRBJ2-1,14,CASRLAGASDEQFF
TRBV14,TRBJ2-3,17,CASSQRAAGGAADTQYF
TRBV5-1,TRBJ2-3,17,CASSSGTGSVNTDTQYF
TRBV25-1,TRBJ2-1,15,CASSEAREKRNEQFF
TRBV19,TRBJ2-1,17,CASSIVSGTSVRDEQFF
TRBV16,TRBJ2-5,11,CASSHKETQYF
TRBV20-1,TRBJ2-2,14,CSASKSVGTGELFF
TRBV2,TRBJ2-2,12,CASRRDPGELFF
TRBV5-1,TRBJ1-1,14,CASSYGQAGTEAFF
TRBV5-1,TRBJ2-1,16,CASSLDPAGTYNEQFF
TRBV12-3/TRBV12-4,TRBJ2-2,17,CASTPPWGGSNTGELFF
TRBV11-1,TRBJ2-7,14,CASSLEELVNEQYF
TRBV4-1,TRBJ1-1,17,CASSAIGRSGVNTEAFF
TRBV29-1,TRBJ2-1,13,CSEKRGFDNEQFF
TRBV7-9,TRBJ1-2,15,CASSPMATPNYGYTF
TRBV28,TRBJ1-4,15,CASRRGQGRNEKLFF
TRBV7-6,TRBJ2-7,12,CASSSPVAEQYF
TRBV5-5,TRBJ2-7,16,CASSRTGLAVLYEQYF
TRBV5-1,TRBJ2-1,12,CASGELAGEEFF
TRBV9,TRBJ2-1,14,CASSDGLANNEQFF
TRBV3-1,TRBJ2-1,15,CASSQGSGLYNEQFF
TRBV6-2/TRBV6-3,TRBJ2-7,13,CASRMSGLYEQYF
TRBV12-3/TRBV12-4,TRBJ2-3,17,CASSLVSGTGSTDTQYF
TRBV11-3,TRBJ1-1,16,CASSLGSSGALTEAFF
TRBV3-1,TRBJ2-7,17,CASSHRTTSGGTGEQYF
TRBV11-2,TRBJ2-7,19,CASSSSIGGRLSVSYEQYF
TRBV29-1,TRBJ2-3,15,CSIRGSRLIMDTQYF
TRBV9,TRBJ2-3,15,CASSPTGGTVSTQYF
TRBV9,TRBJ2-1,13,CASSSGDAREQFF
TRBV6-5,TRBJ2-5,15,CASSYSRDRGKTQYF
TRBV27,TRBJ2-2,20,CASSSRTSGRSHRYTGELFF
TRBV7-9,TRBJ2-5,14,CASSFTGGTGGQYF
TRBV5-1,TRBJ2-2,15,CASSLPLINTGELFF
TRBV5-8,TRBJ2-6,16,CASSPWTGTGANVLTF
TRBV6-2/TRBV6-3,TRBJ2-1,16,CASSYSGSSGRNEQFF
TRBV30,TRBJ2-5,12,CAWRASAETQYF
TRBV7-3,TRBJ1-4,13,CASSPQWNEKLFF
TRBV5-5,TRBJ1-1,15,CASSLSRGREMRAFF
TRBV5-1,TRBJ2-5,16,CASSLVRGQQLKTQYF
TRBV3-1,TRBJ1-2,16,CASSQARSRGNYGYTF
TRBV12-3/TRBV12-4,TRBJ2-1,11,CASSLAGVGFF
TRBV29-1,TRBJ2-2,13,CSVLGMNTGELFF
TRBV14,TRBJ2-5,13,CASSQEQQETQYF
TRBV12-3/TRBV12-4,TRBJ2-1,12,CASSGDVQFGFF
TRBV24-1,TRBJ1-1,22,CATSDFLGSGDFQRNMNTEAFF
TRBV15,TRBJ2-1,16,CATSRVDPPQDNEQFF
TRBV20-1,TRBJ2-7,16,CSAPGLAGQGVYEQYF